The rows below give T cell receptor beta chains drawn from one sample of a study of T cell repertoires in cytomegalovirus infection. Each CDR3 protein is one row after TCRdb ran MiXCR on the reads. The sample gives about 130,000 distinct CDR3 sequences, roughly 9% of which show up once; 9.5% to 13% is in the top ten. Specimen: PBMCs. The receptor source for this set is a human donor in good health (CMV status not recorded). Some clones in this sample may be carry-over from other donors' samples. Each CDR3 is given with its conserved first and last residue. D genes are given only for firm matches. Rows give clone size only sometimes, using once, few, many, or a class for an expanded clone.

d_call: .; v_call: TRBV14; clone_size: many; j_call: TRBJ2-2; cdr3_nt: TGTGCCAGCAGCCAAGATAGACTCTCCGGGGAGCTGTTTTTT; cdr3_aa: CASSQDRLSGELFF
d_call: .; v_call: TRBV6-2/TRBV6-3; clone_size: few; j_call: TRBJ1-1; cdr3_nt: TGTGCCAGCAGTCAGGGGACTCCGGGGGACACTGAAGCTTTCTTT; cdr3_aa: CASSQGTPGDTEAFF
d_call: TRBD1; v_call: TRBV28; clone_size: few; j_call: TRBJ2-5; cdr3_nt: TGTGCCAGCACCCCGACAGGGGCCCCCCGGACCCAGTACTTC; cdr3_aa: CASTPTGAPRTQYF
d_call: .; v_call: TRBV7-2; clone_size: few; j_call: TRBJ1-2; cdr3_nt: TGTGCCAGCAGCTTAAAAAGCGCACCATATGGCTACACCTTC; cdr3_aa: CASSLKSAPYGYTF
d_call: .; v_call: TRBV2; clone_size: few; j_call: TRBJ1-3; cdr3_nt: TGTGCCAGCAGTCCGACAGCAAACACCATATATTTT; cdr3_aa: CASSPTANTIYF
d_call: .; v_call: TRBV7-9; clone_size: many; j_call: TRBJ1-5; cdr3_nt: TGTGCCAGCAGCTTAACCCTCCCCGGGGCTGAGCAGCCCCAGCATTTT; cdr3_aa: CASSLTLPGAEQPQHF
d_call: TRBD2; v_call: TRBV12-3/TRBV12-4; clone_size: many; j_call: TRBJ2-3; cdr3_nt: TGTGCCAGCAGTTTTAGCGGGGGAGTCACAGATACGCAGTATTTT; cdr3_aa: CASSFSGGVTDTQYF
d_call: TRBD2; v_call: TRBV7-9; clone_size: many; j_call: TRBJ2-4; cdr3_nt: TGTGCCAGCAGCTCCGGGACTAGTCAGGGCATTCAGTACTTC; cdr3_aa: CASSSGTSQGIQYF
d_call: .; v_call: TRBV20-1; clone_size: .; j_call: TRBJ1-4; cdr3_nt: TGCAGTGCTGTCAAGGGTGCCGGTAATGAAAAACTGTTTTTT; cdr3_aa: CSAVKGAGNEKLFF
d_call: TRBD1; v_call: TRBV2; clone_size: .; j_call: TRBJ1-2; cdr3_nt: TGTGCCAGCAGTGACATCGGACAGGGGGCGTTTGGCTACACCTTC; cdr3_aa: CASSDIGQGAFGYTF
d_call: .; v_call: TRBV20-1; clone_size: many; j_call: TRBJ2-7; cdr3_nt: TGCAGTGCCCTCGACAGGCGCTCCTACGAGCAGTACTTC; cdr3_aa: CSALDRRSYEQYF
d_call: .; v_call: TRBV7-2; clone_size: many; j_call: TRBJ1-5; cdr3_nt: TGTGCCAGCAGCGATGGTGGGCGGGCCCAGCATTTT; cdr3_aa: CASSDGGRAQHF
d_call: TRBD2; v_call: TRBV29-1; clone_size: few; j_call: TRBJ2-2; cdr3_nt: TGCAGCGTTGGGGGCGCTAGCGGGGATACCGGGGAGCTGTTTTTT; cdr3_aa: CSVGGASGDTGELFF